The source of this T cell receptor (beta chain) is a study of T cell responses to AZD1222 COVID-19 vaccine. Study conclusions and caveats: Baseline antibody screening turned up just a handful of seropositive AZD1222 recipients. Donors skewed white British and female; clonal diversity was possibly underestimated. After two AZD1222 doses, spike-specific TCR breadth and depth rose versus day 0. Vaccine-related CD4 TCRs covered spike, predominating at 160-218 and 743-854.

The table came from immunoSEQ multiplex PCR; TCRdb's copy has only in-frame clones and leaves some out. The sample yields some 120,000 clones, more than 70% seen once. V lost 0 bases and J lost 1; bases outside the gene matches: 8. CDR3 length equals 20 residues. The germline CDR1 and CDR2 sequences are LGHDT and YNNKEL (reference sequence). Comment on this clone: Its matching antigen is unknown.

The rearrangement uses TRBV3-1 (or the pseudogene TRBV3-2) and TRBJ2-2; 13 positions match TRBD2. The source was peripheral blood, collected on day 0 of AZD1222 vaccination. The TCR originated in an adult in good health. CDR3 sequence reads: CASSQDRRWTSGRNTGELFF. The CDR3 DNA reads as TGTGCCAGCAGCCAAGATCGACGATGGACTAGCGGGAGGAACACCGGGGAGCTGTTTTTT.